This T cell receptor beta chain was sequenced in a study of shared clonotypes between healthy human individuals. Study-level findings and limits: Clonotypes that were shared across a few donors made up around 5% of naive CD4 clonotypes.

As concerns this clone: Its antigen is not known.

This CDR3 has 12 amino acids. Germline V gene lookup returns CDR1 GTSNPN and CDR2 SVGIG (reference sequence). V shed 6 bases and J shed 7 bases, with 12 bases lying between them. Running of the assay took place at deep level. The repertoire was sequenced with immunoSEQ multiplex PCR; TCRdb's copy has only in-frame clones and lacks some. The sample gives approximately 330,000 clones, around 70% of which show up once; under 11% is in the top ten. The source material was memory CD4+ T cells sorted from blood. Subset: CD45RA-negative fraction. The genes are TRBV30 and TRBJ1-4; D may be TRBD1 (5 bases). The sequence derives from a man aged 25-40 years in good health. In nucleotides, the CDR3 is TGTGCCTGCCCAGGGCCGGGTGAAAAACTGTTTTTT. Its protein is CACPGPGEKLFF.